This T cell receptor (beta chain) was identified during a study of OX40 agonist ivuxolimab in advanced cancers. Study in general: A mean age of approximately 60 years, range about 23 to 90, was recorded, and roughly 80% were male.

The CDR3 totals 13 residues. V lost 4 bases and J 11 bases, leaving 18 bases between the germline ends. Germline V gene data show CDR1 as SGHDT and CDR2 as YYEEEE. Data came from immunoSEQ multiplex PCR; TCRdb stores just in-frame clones and leaves some out. This sample carries fewer than 90,000 clones, 70% to 90% of them seen once, and the ten largest clones take roughly 2.5%. The receptor comes from an adult with an advanced solid tumor such as melanoma, head and neck, liver or kidney cancer. Here the sequenced sample was CD4+ or CD8+ T cells sorted from blood, taken in a trial of the OX40 agonist ivuxolimab. This chain uses TRBV5-6 with TRBJ1-2; D possibly corresponds to TRBD1 (6 bases). CDR3 amino acids: CASSRREGVWYTF. The CDR3 DNA reads TGTGCCAGCAGCCGGCGGGAGGGGGTATGGTACACCTTC.